Here is one T cell receptor beta chain with its context. It has no known antigen specificity. The library was made by the immunoSEQ multiplex PCR assay. The multiplex PCR relied on a mix of 60 forward primers for TCR Vbeta segments and 13 reverse primers for TCR Jbeta segments. Amplification of the CDR3 region of rearranged TCR beta genes was performed with a multiplex PCR assay on genomic DNA. The amplified TCR beta libraries were sequenced on the Illumina HiSeq System as 87-base-pair reads. For the original study's pipeline: In a later analysis, around 80 million unique TCR beta chains were counted across the approximately 620 repertoires, and roughly 10 million of these chains were shared by at least two donors. A nearest-neighbor algorithm error-corrected the raw reads and collapsed the reads into unique sequences, merging closely related sequences to remove PCR and sequencing errors. CDR3 sequences were aligned to IMGT reference sequences to assign V, D and J gene segments. For a sequence to be retained, a match of at least six nucleotides was required to both a V gene segment and a J gene segment. A rearrangement was called productive if the CDR3 had no stop codons and remained in frame with V and J, and every other rearrangement was called non-productive. Following IMGT convention, CDR3 was defined as the stretch from the second conserved V-encoded cysteine to the conserved J-encoded phenylalanine. The earlier analysis of roughly 590 of the donors excluded sequences that lacked an unambiguous match to a single V gene segment. In an earlier analysis of approximately 500 of the donors, a V segment was called functional when productive rearrangements were above 56.7%, and segregating when the standard deviation between donors exceeded 5%. A statistical classification framework was developed to diagnose cytomegalovirus status using the catalog of TCR beta chain sequences. V and J gene assignment, in a later analysis, came from comparing TCR nucleotide sequences with IMGT/GENE-DB human TR gene sequences. A later analysis assigned CDR3 sequences and most-parsimonious VDJ recombination scenarios with the TCRdist pipeline. In a later analysis, every TCR beta chain was defined by the combination of its CDR3 amino acid sequence and its V-gene family, and reads without a unique V-gene family were dropped. To address suspected cross-contamination and a sequencing artifact, a later analysis removed around 600 highly shared, low-generation-probability nucleotide sequences. In a later analysis, a clonal expansion index for each public chain was calculated from normalized within-repertoire ranks of inferred template counts. In a later analysis, generation probabilities were computed using a VDJ recombination model fitted to out-of-frame rearrangements, and the results were checked against IGoR. Hypergeometric tests were used in a later analysis to score TCR-TCR, TCR-HLA and TCR-CMV co-occurrence, with a repertoire-size bias correction applied to the TCR pairs. In a later analysis, false discovery rates were estimated by permuting HLA or CMV assignments 20 times. A later analysis grouped co-occurring TCRs with DBSCAN, adding TCRdist sequence similarity when clustering within HLA-allele-positive subsets. Repertoires with fewer than 30,000 or more than 120,000 public chains, plus five repertoires with anomalous nucleotide sharing, were excluded from co-occurrence clustering. The clones in this table, taken by TCRdb from immuneACCESS, are in-frame only. Not every clone is retained; where verified, under half of the shortfall comes from an unresolved V gene, and the cause of the rest is unknown. V and J calls and clone size are given by that table; D and trimming were obtained from the DNA. The sample table on file contains over 110,000 clones. The ten biggest clones cover 0.8% to 1% of the sample.

The CDR3 numbers 16 residues from cysteine through phenylalanine. Solely the CDR3 DNA is kept, with 48 bases framed from the first base. CDR1 SNHLY and CDR2 FYNNEI are derived from the germline V gene. The V end gives up 5 bases and the J end 0 bases, leaving 9 bases in the junction not matched to a gene. The data originate from a study of cytomegalovirus exposure and HLA in healthy donors (dated by TCRdb to between 2016 and 2019). General notes on the study: An earlier analysis of approximately 590 of the donors reported 250 to 300 Gb of sequence data and around 110 million unique TCR beta sequences from about 200 million T cells. An early release that covered about 640 HLA-typed donors contained about 300 gigabases of sequencing data and 85 million to 100 million unique TCR sequences. Of the 300 to 500 genotyped donors, 81% were placed in the genetic ancestry cluster associated with self-reported Caucasian donors. The study was designed to test whether signatures of past pathogen exposure could be identified by cataloging public T cell receptors. The T cell repertoires of about 700 subjects were profiled by immunosequencing and related to cytomegalovirus serostatus. Besides the first cohort of 550 to 750 subjects, a separate validation cohort made up of roughly 120 different subjects was used. To predict cytomegalovirus infection status, the study combined high-throughput TCR immunosequencing, statistical association of individual TCRs with disease status, and machine learning. A later analysis re-analyzed previously published TCR beta repertoires from 550 to 700 donors and added high-resolution HLA genotyping to study TCR occurrence patterns. In the later analysis, no new phenotypic data were used to find candidate immune exposures; instead, reliance was placed on TCR beta sequences and their occurrence across donors. An earlier analysis of 587 of the donors applied high-throughput TCR beta sequencing to assess whether each TCR beta V gene segment acted as functional or pseudogenic. Donor age, sex, ethnicity and CMV serostatus were collected together with the repertoire data. A later genetic analysis used genome-wide SNP genotypes for about three fifths of the 666 donors, treating that subset as a discovery cohort. Every discovery cohort repertoire had been produced on one sequencing platform. HLA typing covered class I and class II loci at four-digit resolution. The number of typed donors differed by locus: roughly 620-630 for A, B, C, DRB1 and DQB1; approximately 520 for DQA1; 606 for DPA1; and some 430 for DPB1. Four or five DR-DQ haplotypes were treated as single units for association and clustering because of strong linkage in the cohort. On average, about 200,000 unique TCR beta nucleotide sequences were sequenced per donor among 398 genotyped donors of the cohort, with about 19% of those sequences being non-productive.

The cohort was made up of hundreds of healthy bone marrow donors. At the time of sampling, every cohort member was nominally healthy, though immune exposures that went unrecorded were likely present. The donor tested CMV seronegative, placing the donor among the 350 or so seronegative members of the cohort. A peripheral blood sample was provided by each donor, and peripheral blood mononuclear cells were used for TCR beta sequencing. Genomic DNA was extracted from the blood cell samples with the Qiagen DNeasy Blood Extraction Kit. Here is what the overall study found, with its caveats: Some IMGT-functional V segments, including TRBV6-2 and TRBV6-3, could not be distinguished by the 87-base-pair reads and were therefore excluded. Most TCR sequences were seen in very few donors, while some public TCRs were found in many individuals. A cluster of highly shared sequence variants was judged likely to be a technical artifact of the sequencing pipeline. A later analysis reported that several top co-occurrence clusters appeared linked to parvovirus B19, influenza, CMV and Epstein-Barr virus. Linkage disequilibrium might explain the correlated functional status among segregating V segments, but an unknown experimental factor could not be ruled out. Immune exposure information for the cohort was limited to CMV serostatus. In an earlier analysis of some 550 of the donors, most TCR beta V segments were observed in productive rearrangements about 90% or about 30% of the time, broadly matching IMGT annotations. According to the authors, the approach could potentially be generalized to other disease states and immunological phenotypes. The presence/absence analyses assumed that sequencing depth was roughly uniform across donors, and that assumption may not be true. Because counts were too low, seventeen rarely observed V segments, including chromosome 9 orphons, were excluded from the earlier analysis of 587 of the donors. In the study, around 150 TCR beta chains were listed as associated with cytomegalovirus. V-gene and J-gene trimming of TCR beta chains was associated with a missense DCLRE1C variant in a later genetic analysis, and the association was replicated in an independent cohort. Strong co-occurrence of HLA alleles, especially DR and DQ, made assigning TCR associations to individual alleles difficult. Three of the identified cytomegalovirus-associated TCR beta chains were confirmed in vitro to be specific for cytomegalovirus antigens. According to a later analysis, most CMV-associated TCR beta chains appeared to be HLA-restricted, and the HLA associations seemed to be driven largely by CMV exposure. In a later analysis, the rate of TCR association differed among HLA loci, with DRB1 alleles having the most associated TCRs and HLA-C alleles having the fewest. Compared with equally common non-associated chains, HLA-associated TCR beta chains in a later analysis were more clonally expanded and had lower generation probabilities. A further reported finding was that TCR beta sequences accurately predicted the HLA-A and HLA-B alleles for most subjects in the first cohort. Compared with the roughly 710-donor mean, donors in an Asian-associated ancestry cluster had fewer N-insertions in productive TCRs, according to a later genetic analysis. HLA typing was unavailable for some donors at each locus, so association tests used only the typed subset. In both the original and validation cohorts, the classifier was reported to diagnose cytomegalovirus status with high specificity and sensitivity. In this cohort, only TCR beta chains were sequenced, and detectable features were limited by the absence of alpha or paired-chain data. In a later analysis, 16,951 TCR beta sequences were associated with specific HLA alleles at a false discovery rate of 0.05.

This sequence uses TRBV2 and TRBJ1-1; the junction holds 7 bases that match TRBD1. Sequenced sample: PBMCs. The sequence was obtained from a male donor in good health and CMV-seronegative. The CDR3 loop reads CASSQARQGMNTEAFF. The base sequence is TGTGCCAGCAGTCAGGCCCGACAGGGAATGAACACTGAAGCTTTCTTT.